This T cell receptor (beta chain) was profiled in a study of blood T cell repertoires in COVID-19. Trimming cost V 3 bases and J 0 bases, with 15 bases left between them. The CDR3 is made up of 16 amino acids. Germline loops: CDR1 MNHEY, CDR2 SMNVEV (reference sequence). The assay was immunoSEQ multiplex PCR, and TCRdb's table has in-frame clones only and misses some. Seen here are 60,000 or so clones, 79% observed once, and the top ten hold approximately 3%. The sample consisted of peripheral blood. The rearrangement joins TRBV27 to TRBJ2-7, with D perhaps TRBD2 (5 bases). The clonotype originates from a man between 60 and 70 years old with acute or convalescent COVID-19. The CDR3 spells CASSFSFGVTSYEQYF. CDR3 DNA sequence: TGTGCCAGCAGTTTTTCTTTCGGGGTCACCTCCTACGAGCAGTACTTC.